This entry features one T cell receptor beta chain sequence. Per germline, CDR1 MGHDK and CDR2 SYGVNS. The ends were cut back, 3 bases at V and 3 bases at J, with 11 bases in the middle. The CDR3 loop spans 15 amino acids. This specimen comes from a study of cytomegalovirus exposure and HLA in healthy donors. Clones were sequenced by immunoSEQ multiplex PCR, and TCRdb holds only the in-frame ones, with some missing. The sample includes under 200,000 clones, approximately 89% of them seen just once. The V gene is TRBV25-1, the J gene TRBJ2-2, with D perhaps TRBD1 (6 bases). The sequencing input was PBMCs. This receptor was identified in a man between 18 and 29 years old in good health and CMV-seropositive. The CDR3 nucleotides are TGTGCCAGCAGTGATCAGGACAGAGACACCGGGGAGCTGTTTTTT. It is translated as CASSDQDRDTGELFF.